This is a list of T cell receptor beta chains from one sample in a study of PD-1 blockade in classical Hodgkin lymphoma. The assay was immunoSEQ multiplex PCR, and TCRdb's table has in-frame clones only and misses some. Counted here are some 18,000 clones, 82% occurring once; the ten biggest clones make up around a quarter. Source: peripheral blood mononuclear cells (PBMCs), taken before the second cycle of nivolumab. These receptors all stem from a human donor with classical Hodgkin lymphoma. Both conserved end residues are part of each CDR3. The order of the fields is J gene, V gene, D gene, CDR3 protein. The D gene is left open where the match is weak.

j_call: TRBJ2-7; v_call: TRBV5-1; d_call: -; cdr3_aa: CASSETGAEQYF
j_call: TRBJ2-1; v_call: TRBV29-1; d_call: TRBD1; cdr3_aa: CSVWGQGSSYNEQFF
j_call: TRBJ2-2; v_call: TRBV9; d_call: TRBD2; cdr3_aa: CASSAPAGGSTGELFF
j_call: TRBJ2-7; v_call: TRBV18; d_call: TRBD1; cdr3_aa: CASSPDRGEQYF
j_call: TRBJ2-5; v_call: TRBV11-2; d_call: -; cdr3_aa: CASSIGLDQETQYF
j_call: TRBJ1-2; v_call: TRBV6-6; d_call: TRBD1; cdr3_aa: CASSQTGTGGAGYTF
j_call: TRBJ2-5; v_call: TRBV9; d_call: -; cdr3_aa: CASSPPTSSQETQYF
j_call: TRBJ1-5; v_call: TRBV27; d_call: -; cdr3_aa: CASSFYRAGYNQPQHF
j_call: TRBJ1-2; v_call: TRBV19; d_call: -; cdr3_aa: CASSAVDFYGYTF
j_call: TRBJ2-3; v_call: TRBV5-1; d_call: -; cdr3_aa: CASSSLPTDTQYF
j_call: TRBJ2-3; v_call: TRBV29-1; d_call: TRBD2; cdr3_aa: CSGKTSGGTDTQYF
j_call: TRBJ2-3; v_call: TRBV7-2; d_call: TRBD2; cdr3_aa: CASSFTGGTDTQYF
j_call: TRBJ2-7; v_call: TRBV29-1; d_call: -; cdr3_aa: CSVVGGSSYEQYF
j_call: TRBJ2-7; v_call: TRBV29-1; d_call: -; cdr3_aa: CSVEVYNEQYF
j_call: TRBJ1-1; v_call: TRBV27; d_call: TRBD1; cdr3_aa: CASSLTGFYGTEAFF
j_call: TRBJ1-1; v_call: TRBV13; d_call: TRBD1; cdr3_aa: CASSPDRGAGEAFF
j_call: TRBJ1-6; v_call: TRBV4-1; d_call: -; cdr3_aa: CASSDGAGHNSPLHF
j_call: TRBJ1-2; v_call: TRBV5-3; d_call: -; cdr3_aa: CASSQGRAHGYTF
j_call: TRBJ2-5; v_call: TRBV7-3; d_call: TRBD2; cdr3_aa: CASSSGTSGETQYF
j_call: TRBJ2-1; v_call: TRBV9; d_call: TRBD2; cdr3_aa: CASSPRLAGGNEQFF
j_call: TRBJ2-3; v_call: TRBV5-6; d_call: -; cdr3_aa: CASSLLAGTDTQYF
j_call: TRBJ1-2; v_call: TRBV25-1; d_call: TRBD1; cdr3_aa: CASSGDRAMPSTNYGYTF
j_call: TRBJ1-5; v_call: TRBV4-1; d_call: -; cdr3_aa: CASSQNQGFGQPQHF
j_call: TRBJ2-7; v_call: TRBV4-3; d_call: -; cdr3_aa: CASSQDRGRAGSYEQYF
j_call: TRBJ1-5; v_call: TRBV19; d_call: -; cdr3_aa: CASSLTVRNSNQPQHF
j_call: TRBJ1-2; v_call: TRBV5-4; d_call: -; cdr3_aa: CASSRFGRGYTF
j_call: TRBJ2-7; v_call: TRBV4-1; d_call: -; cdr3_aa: CASSQSDLRNEQYF
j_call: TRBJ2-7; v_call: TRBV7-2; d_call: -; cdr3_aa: CASSLSGQSSYEQYF
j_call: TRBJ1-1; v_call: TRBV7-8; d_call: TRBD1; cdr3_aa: CASTGRDRGSNTEAFF
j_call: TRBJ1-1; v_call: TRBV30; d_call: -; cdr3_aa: CAWSPQVGKLEAFF
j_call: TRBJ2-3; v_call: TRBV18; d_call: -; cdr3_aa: CASSKMAGGAEDTQYF
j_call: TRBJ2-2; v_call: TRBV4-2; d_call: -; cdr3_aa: CASSPNAGTNTGELFF
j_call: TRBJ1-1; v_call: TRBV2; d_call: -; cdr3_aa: CASSEALQGMSAEAFF
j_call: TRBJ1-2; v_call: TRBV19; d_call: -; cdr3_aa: CASIPLGGQGYGYTF
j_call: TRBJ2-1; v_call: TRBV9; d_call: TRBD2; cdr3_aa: CASSVDSGEYEQFF
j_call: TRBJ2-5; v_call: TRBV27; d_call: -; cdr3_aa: CASPWLETQYF
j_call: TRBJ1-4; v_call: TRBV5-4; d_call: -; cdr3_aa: CASSLDGNEKLFF
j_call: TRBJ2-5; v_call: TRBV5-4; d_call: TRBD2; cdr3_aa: CASSLGLAGGETQYF
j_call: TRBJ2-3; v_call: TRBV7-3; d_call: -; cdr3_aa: CASSLSRSTDTQYF